This T cell receptor (beta chain) was captured by sequencing in a study of T-cell memory formation after mild COVID-19. Background on the study: TCR clustering was largely donor specific. Study conclusions and caveats: CD4+ contracting clones lay mainly in CM and EM, CD8+ ones in EMRA.

Constant-segment primers were used for 5'RACE, and the resulting TCR alpha and TCR beta cDNA libraries carried sample barcodes and UMIs. TCRdb reprocessed the 5' RACE reads with MiXCR, giving one entry per CDR3 protein. The repertoire holds some 260,000 distinct CDR3 sequences, with roughly 15% as singletons. Many counts were recorded for this clonotype. Its specificity is not known. The V and J ends lost 0 bases and 3 bases respectively, with 8 bases between them. From germline, CDR1 is MGHRA and CDR2 YSYEKL. The CDR3 totals 14 residues. The V call is TRBV4-1, the J call TRBJ1-2; D is unresolved. The clonotype originates from a man aged 18 to 30 who had mild COVID-19 (a few samples of this study predate the infection). Cell type and time point are not known. Sequences were obtained from PBMCs or a T cell subset sorted from them (not recorded which). CDR3 loop: CASSQENWDYGYTF. The CDR3 region has the DNA TGCGCCAGCAGCCAAGAAAATTGGGACTATGGCTACACCTTC.